The clone carrying this TCR beta chain has ten or more counts. Sample treatment: oral pan-JAK inhibitor, 5-10 mg twice daily. The data originate from a study of CD8+ T cells in alopecia areata. Extraction and reverse transcription of RNA yielded cDNA as the sequencing template. TCRdb keeps only in-frame clones here, not all; method: immunoSEQ multiplex PCR. Seen here are more than 200,000 clones, roughly two fifths observed once, and the top ten hold over 2%. The V gene's germline CDR1 is LNHDA and CDR2 SQIVND (reference sequence). The CDR3 spans 16 residues. With 5 bases removed from V and 0 bases from J, the gap between germline ends came to 15 bases.

This clonotype originated in a human donor with alopecia areata. The chain carries TRBV19 and TRBJ2-3; perhaps TRBD2 as D (5 bases). The sample in question was CD4+ T cells sorted from blood, obtained at roughly week 38, from a patient treated with tofacitinib. The CDR3 bases are TGTGCCAGTAGTTCCATCTTTCGGACTAGCACAGATACGCAGTATTTT. It specifies CASSSIFRTSTDTQYF.